The 27 T cell receptor beta chains listed next were all sequenced from one sample in a study of immune evolution from preneoplasia to lung adenocarcinoma. Measured with immunoSEQ multiplex PCR; TCRdb has only the in-frame clones, and not every one. The table shows some 37,000 clones, with about 74% occurring only once. Source material: FFPE invasive lung adenocarcinoma tissue. These TCRs come from a person in their 60s with lung adenocarcinoma.

The rearrangement uses TRBV15 and TRBJ1-5; D is unresolved. This CDR3 comprises 17 residues. The V and J ends lost 3 bases and 3 bases respectively, with 18 bases between them. CDR1 and CDR2 from the germline V gene are LNHNV and YYDKDF (reference sequence). CDR3 protein: CATSRLKPGDINQPQHF. The CDR3 DNA reads TGTGCCACCAGCAGGCTCAAACCCGGGGATATCAATCAGCCCCAGCATTTT.

CDR3 bases: TGCAGCAACCCGGAGATCGGGCTCTATGGCTACACCTTC. Translated, it gives CSNPEIGLYGYTF. V and J are TRBV29-1 and TRBJ1-2; no firm D call. Trimming left V 8 bases short and J 4 bases short, with 17 bases between. This CDR3 region has 13 residues. Looked up from germline, CDR1 is SQVTM and CDR2 is ANQGSEA.

V and J are TRBV11-2 and TRBJ2-5; tentatively, D is TRBD1 or TRBD2 (5 bases each). Germline V gives CDR1 SGHAT, CDR2 FQNNGV. The V end lost 5 bases, the J end lost 2 bases, and 15 bases lay between the germline ends. The CDR3 sequence is 15 residues long. Written as DNA, the CDR3 is TGTGCCAGCAGCGCCGGGGCCACCTTACAAGAGACCCAGTACTTC. Its translation: CASSAGATLQETQYF.

The chain is built from TRBV9 and TRBJ2-3, with D perhaps matching TRBD2 (5 bases). Germline CDR1 is SGDLS and CDR2 is YYNGEE. Trimming removed 0 bases at V and 1 base at J, with 12 bases between. The CDR3 totals 16 residues. The CDR3 DNA reads as TGTGCCAGCAGCGTAGGATCTACTAGTCGCACAGATACGCAGTATTTT. Translated: CASSVGSTSRTDTQYF.

The rearrangement uses TRBV4-1 and TRBJ2-1; 9 bases are shared with TRBD2. The CDR3 is 16 amino acids. Germline trimming cut 1 base from V and 5 bases from J; bases unmatched to any gene: 6. Per germline, CDR1 MGHRA and CDR2 YSYEKL. CDR3 sequence (DNA): TGCGCCAGCAGCCAAGTTTCTAGCGGGGCCGACAATGAGCAGTTCTTC. The encoded protein is CASSQVSSGADNEQFF.

In its sample, this clone was seen a few times. The chain recombines TRBV7-2 with TRBJ1-2; possible D gene TRBD1, 6 bases. V gave up 5 bases and J gave up 4 bases, with 11 bases separating them. CDR3 length equals 13 residues. CDR1 and CDR2 (germline): SGHTA, FQGNSA. As DNA, the CDR3 is TGTGCCAGCAGCGCCCCGGACAGCTATGGCTACACCTTC. This translates into CASSAPDSYGYTF. Supplemented by reference TRBV7-2 and TRBJ1-2, the full variable domain reads GAGVSQSPSNKVTEKGKDVELRCDPISGHTALYWYRQSLGQGLEFLIYFQGNSAPDKSGLPSDRFSAERTGGSVSTLTIQRTQQEDSAVYLCASSAPDSYGYTFGSGTRLTVV.

This clone showed up just a few times. The rearrangement joins TRBV28 to TRBJ1-1; 7 nucleotides align to TRBD1. Trimming took 3 bases from V and 1 from J; bases not matched to a gene: 8. The CDR3 consists of 16 residues. From germline, CDR1 is MDHEN and CDR2 SYDVKM. Here the CDR3 DNA reads TGTGCCAGCAGTTTCAACCGACAGGGTGGGAACACTGAAGCTTTCTTT. Its protein product is CASSFNRQGGNTEAFF.

V gene TRBV7-9 combines with J gene TRBJ2-3; 12 nucleotides align to TRBD1. The trim removed 5 bases at V and 5 bases at J, leaving 8 bases unmatched. Germline lookup yields CDR1 SEHNR and CDR2 FQNEAQ (reference sequence). The CDR3 runs 16 residues. The CDR3 region is CASSKGTGGAEDTQYF. The CDR3, as DNA: TGTGCCAGCAGCAAAGGGACAGGGGGCGCGGAAGATACGCAGTATTTT.

This clone has just a few counts. J is TRBJ2-1 and V is TRBV29-1; D unresolved. This CDR3 has 15 amino acids. V lost 7 bases to trimming and J lost 0 bases, with 16 bases between them. CDR1 SQVTM and CDR2 ANQGSEA come from the germline V gene. For the CDR3, the DNA is TGCAGCGCCCGCCCGGGCTTCCGCTCCTACAATGAGCAGTTCTTC. This gives the protein CSARPGFRSYNEQFF.

This clone came up once. The V call is TRBV5-6, the J call TRBJ1-5; D not resolved. In germline, CDR1 is SGHDT, CDR2 YYEEEE. The germline V and J ends were trimmed by 1 base and 1 base, with 9 bases remaining between them. This CDR3 is built from 15 residues. CDR3 bases: TGTGCCAGCAGCTTGCGGCGGAGAAGCAATCAGCCCCAGCATTTT. Encoded protein: CASSLRRRSNQPQHF.

This clone was seen a single time. The V call is TRBV4-2, the J call TRBJ2-1, with D perhaps matching TRBD1 or TRBD2 (6 bases each). The germline V gene encodes CDR1 LGHNA and CDR2 YNFKEQ. V was pared by 3 bases and J by 5 bases, with 11 bases between. There are 14 residues in the CDR3. The CDR3, as DNA: TGTGCCAGCAGCCACCCGGGGGCCAACAATGAGCAGTTCTTC. Its protein product is CASSHPGANNEQFF.

This CDR3 reads CASSYRDKSYEQYF. CDR3 sequence (DNA): TGTGCCAGCAGTTACAGGGACAAGTCCTACGAGCAGTACTTC. The chain combines TRBV6-6 with TRBJ2-7; perhaps TRBD1 as D (6 bases). Germline-derived CDR1 and CDR2 are MNHNY and SVGAGI (reference sequence). Trimming cost V 2 bases and J 1 base, with 9 bases left between them. The CDR3 covers 14 residues.

V is TRBV10-3 and J is TRBJ2-1; 7 bases map to TRBD2. CDR3 size: 15 residues. Trimming at V came to 5 bases and at J to 10 bases, leaving 14 bases not matched to a gene. CDR1 and CDR2 from the germline V gene are ENHRY and SYGVKD. DNA of the CDR3: TGTGCCATCAGTCGTCTAGCGGCCCAGGAAGGGGAGCAGTTCTTC. Translated, it gives CAISRLAAQEGEQFF.

This clone showed up just a few times. CDR3 protein: CASSLAQQGNTGELFF. Written as DNA, the CDR3 is TGTGCCAGCAGCTTAGCGCAACAGGGTAACACCGGGGAGCTGTTTTTT. The chain employs TRBV7-2 and TRBJ2-2; a possible D gene is TRBD1 (6 bases). The V end was cut by 0 bases, the J end by 2 bases, with 10 bases between. Germline CDR1 is SGHTA and CDR2 is FQGNSA. This CDR3 region has 16 residues.

This chain links TRBV5-1 with TRBJ2-5; D remains unclear. Germline CDR1 SGHRS, CDR2 YFSETQ. Trimming took 0 bases from V and 5 from J, leaving 11 bases between them. The CDR3 is 14 amino acids. The CDR3 loop is CASSLEEIGETQYF. The CDR3 region has the DNA TGCGCCAGCAGCTTGGAGGAAATAGGGGAGACCCAGTACTTC.

V and J are TRBV7-9 and TRBJ1-3; D gene ambiguous. Trimming took off 1 base at V and 0 bases at J, with 13 bases between the two ends. Looked up from germline, CDR1 is SEHNR and CDR2 is FQNEAQ (reference sequence). This CDR3 is built from 17 residues. The CDR3 reads CASSLVLAENSGNTIYF. CDR3 DNA sequence: TGTGCCAGCAGCTTAGTCCTTGCAGAGAACTCTGGAAACACCATATATTTT.

The V call is TRBV14, the J call TRBJ2-3; 7 bases agree with TRBD2. The ends lost 7 bases at V and 6 bases at J; junction bases unmatched: 10. The CDR3 totals 14 residues. CDR1 is SGHDN and CDR2 is FVKESK in the germline V gene. CDR3 sequence: CASTGGVRGDTQYF. The CDR3 DNA reads TGTGCCAGCACTGGCGGGGTGCGGGGGGATACGCAGTATTTT.

The chain couples TRBV9 to TRBJ1-1; D unclear. In germline, CDR1 is SGDLS, CDR2 YYNGEE. V shed 0 bases and J shed 6 bases, with 15 bases lying between them. The CDR3 consists of 15 residues. This CDR3 reads CASSVDSQSRPEAFF. CDR3 coding DNA: TGTGCCAGCAGCGTAGACTCACAAAGCCGTCCTGAAGCTTTCTTT. The full variable domain, rest sourced from reference TRBV9 and TRBJ1-1, is DSGVTQTPKHLITATGQRVTLRCSPRSGDLSVYWYQQSLDQGLQFLIQYYNGEERAKGNILERFSAQQFPDLHSELNLSSLELGDSALYFCASSVDSQSRPEAFFGQGTRLTVV.

The J gene is TRBJ2-2, the V gene TRBV5-1; D might be TRBD1 or TRBD2, each matching 5 bases. V was trimmed by 2 bases and J by 6 bases, leaving 23 bases between them. CDR1 is SGHRS, CDR2 YFSETQ, per germline. The CDR3 covers 18 residues. CDR3 nucleotide sequence: TGCGCCAGCAGCTTTACGGGGCTGCAAAATACCGGCCCCGGGGAGCTGTTTTTT. It is translated as CASSFTGLQNTGPGELFF.

The chain combines TRBV7-9 with TRBJ2-7; 8 bases agree with TRBD1. Germline V gene sequence: CDR1 SEHNR, CDR2 FQNEAQ (reference sequence). V lost 4 bases, J lost 4 bases, and 6 bases stayed unmatched. This CDR3 has 14 residues. CDR3 sequence: CASSWGDRRYEQYF. The CDR3 region has the DNA TGTGCCAGCAGCTGGGGGGACAGGAGGTACGAGCAGTACTTC.

This clone was observed a single time. The gene calls are TRBV5-1 and TRBJ2-1; the match to TRBD2 covers 9 bases. Unmatched junction bases numbered 5, after V lost 1 base and J lost 6 bases. CDR1 and CDR2 (germline): SGHRS, YFSETQ. The CDR3 length is 15 residues. In nucleotides, the CDR3 is TGCGCCAGCAGCTTGTCTCTAGCGGGAAGCAATGAGCAGTTCTTC. Translation: CASSLSLAGSNEQFF. The variable domain in full, completed from reference TRBV5-1 and TRBJ2-1, reads KAGVTQTPRYLIKTRGQQVTLSCSPISGHRSVSWYQQTPGQGLQFLFEYFSETQRNKGNFPGRFSGRQFSNSRSEMNVSTLELGDSALYLCASSLSLAGSNEQFFGPGTRLTVL.

This chain connects TRBV7-2 to TRBJ2-1; D is possibly TRBD2 (5 bases). Germline V CDR1 and CDR2: SGHTA, FQGNSA. The CDR3 covers 13 residues. Trimming removed 8 bases from V and 7 bases from J, with 15 bases in between. The CDR3: CASRLVAGNEQFF. CDR3 coding DNA: TGTGCCAGCCGTCTGGTTGCGGGTAATGAGCAGTTCTTC.

This chain joins TRBV2 and TRBJ1-2; 7 bases map to TRBD1. This CDR3 is built from 15 residues. After removal of 1 base from V and 1 base from J, the junction contained 3 bases not matched to a gene. The V gene's germline CDR1 is SNHLY and CDR2 FYNNEI. The CDR3 here is CASSEDRGINYGYTF. The CDR3 DNA follows: TGTGCCAGCAGTGAAGACAGGGGTATTAACTATGGCTACACCTTC.

The chain links TRBV2 to TRBJ2-7; TRBD1 agrees at 11 bases. The trim removed 7 bases at V and 4 bases at J, leaving 6 bases unmatched. Germline CDR1 is SNHLY and CDR2 is FYNNEI. CDR3 length: 14 amino acids. The DNA for the CDR3 is TGTGCCAGCAAGCAGGGACAGGGGGTGTACGAGCAGTACTTC. Translation: CASKQGQGVYEQYF.

This clone appeared a single time. The chain is built from TRBV19 and TRBJ1-2, with D unclear. Germline CDR1 is LNHDA and CDR2 is SQIVND (reference sequence). Between the trimmed V and J ends, which lost 8 bases and 6 bases, there was a span of 16 bases. CDR3 length: 13 residues. CDR3 nucleotides: TGTGCCAGTTATCGGGCGGCAGGTCATGGCTACACCTTC. Encoded protein: CASYRAAGHGYTF.

J is TRBJ1-3 and V is TRBV13; D unclear. V lost 8 bases and J lost 1, with 12 bases in between. Germline assignment: CDR1 PRHDT and CDR2 FYEKMQ (reference sequence). The CDR3 is 14 residues long. The CDR3 bases are TGTGCCAGCGGATCCCTAGGGTCTGGAAACACCATATATTTT. It is translated as CASGSLGSGNTIYF.

The chain joins TRBV5-6 to TRBJ2-5; TRBD2 is a possible D gene (7 bases). Per germline, CDR1 SGHDT and CDR2 YYEEEE. The V and J ends lost 1 base and 6 bases respectively, with 10 bases between them. The CDR3 sequence is 13 residues long. The CDR3 nucleotides read TGTGCCAGCAGCTTGTGGGGGGGGCAGACCCAGTACTTC. Protein sequence: CASSLWGGQTQYF.